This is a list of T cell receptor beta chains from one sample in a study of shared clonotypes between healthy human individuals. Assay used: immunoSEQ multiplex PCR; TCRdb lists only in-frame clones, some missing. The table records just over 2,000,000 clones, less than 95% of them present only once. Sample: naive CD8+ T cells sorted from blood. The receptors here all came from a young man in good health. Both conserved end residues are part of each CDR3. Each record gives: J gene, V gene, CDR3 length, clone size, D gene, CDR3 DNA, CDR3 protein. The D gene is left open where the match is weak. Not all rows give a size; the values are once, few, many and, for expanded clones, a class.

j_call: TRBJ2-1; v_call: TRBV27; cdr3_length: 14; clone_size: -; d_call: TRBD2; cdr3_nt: TGTGCCAGCAGTTTAATGCGGGAGTGGAATGAGCAGTTCTTC; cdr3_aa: CASSLMREWNEQFF
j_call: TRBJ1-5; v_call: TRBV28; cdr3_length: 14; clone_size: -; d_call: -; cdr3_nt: TGTGCCAGCCTGTGGGGGCAGTCCAATCAGCCCCAGCATTTT; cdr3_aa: CASLWGQSNQPQHF
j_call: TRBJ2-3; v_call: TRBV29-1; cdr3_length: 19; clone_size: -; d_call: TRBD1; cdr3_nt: TGCAGCGTTGAAGGAGGTATCATCTGGGAGGGACAGGGGTCAGATACGCAGTATTTT; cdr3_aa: CSVEGGIIWEGQGSDTQYF
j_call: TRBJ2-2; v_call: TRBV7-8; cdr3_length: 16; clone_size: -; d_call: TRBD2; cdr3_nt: TGTGCCAGCAGCTTGGATGGACTAGGAATCACCGGGGAGCTGTTTTTT; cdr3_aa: CASSLDGLGITGELFF
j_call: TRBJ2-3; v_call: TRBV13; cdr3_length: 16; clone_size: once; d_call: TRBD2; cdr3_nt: TGTGCCAGCAGCTATGCCGGACTAGCGGGGACAGATACGCAGTATTTT; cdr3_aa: CASSYAGLAGTDTQYF
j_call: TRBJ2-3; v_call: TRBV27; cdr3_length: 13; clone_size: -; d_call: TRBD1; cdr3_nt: TGTGCCAGCAGTCCGACAGGGGAAGATACGCAGTATTTT; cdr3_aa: CASSPTGEDTQYF
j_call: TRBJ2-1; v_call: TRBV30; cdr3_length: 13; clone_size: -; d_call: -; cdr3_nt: TGTGCCTGGAGTTGGTCGGCCTACAATGAGCAGTTCTTC; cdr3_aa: CAWSWSAYNEQFF
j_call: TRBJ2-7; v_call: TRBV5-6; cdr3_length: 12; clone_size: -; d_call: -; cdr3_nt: TGTGCCAGCAGCTTGGACCGAGCCGAGCAGTACTTC; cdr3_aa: CASSLDRAEQYF
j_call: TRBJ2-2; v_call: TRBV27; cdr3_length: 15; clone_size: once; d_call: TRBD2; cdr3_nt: TGTGCCAGCAGTTTATGGAGCGGGGGCACCGGGGAGCTGTTTTTT; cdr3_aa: CASSLWSGGTGELFF
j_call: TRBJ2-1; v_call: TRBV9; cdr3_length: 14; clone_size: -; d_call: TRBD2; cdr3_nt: TGTGCCAGCAGCTCTAGCGGGGAGAACAATGAGCAGTTCTTC; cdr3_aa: CASSSSGENNEQFF
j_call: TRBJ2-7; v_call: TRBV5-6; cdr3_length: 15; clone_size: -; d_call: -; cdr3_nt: TGTGCCAGCAGCTTGGCTCGGGACCCAGCCTACGAGCAGTACTTC; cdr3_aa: CASSLARDPAYEQYF
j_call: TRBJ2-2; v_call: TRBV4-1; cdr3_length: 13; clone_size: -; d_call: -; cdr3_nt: TGCGCCAGCAGGAGCCCGGGAGCCGGGGAGCTGTTTTTT; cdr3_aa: CASRSPGAGELFF
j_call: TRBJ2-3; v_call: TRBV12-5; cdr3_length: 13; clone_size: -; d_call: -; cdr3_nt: TGTGCTAGTGTCCGAGGGGGCACAGATACGCAGTATTTT; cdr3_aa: CASVRGGTDTQYF
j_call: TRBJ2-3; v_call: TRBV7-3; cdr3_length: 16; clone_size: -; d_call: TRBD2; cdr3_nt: TGTGCCAGCAGCTCCGGAGCGGGGGGTAGCACAGATACGCAGTATTTT; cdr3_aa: CASSSGAGGSTDTQYF
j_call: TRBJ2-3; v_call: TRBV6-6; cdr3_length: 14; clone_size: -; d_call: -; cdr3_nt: TGTGCCAGCACCTATACGTCAAGCACAGATACGCAGTATTTT; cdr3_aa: CASTYTSSTDTQYF
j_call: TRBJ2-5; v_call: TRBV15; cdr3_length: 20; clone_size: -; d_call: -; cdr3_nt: TGTGCCACCAGCAGAGATCATGGGGGGTTAGCTGGAGGCGGACGAGAGACCCAGTACTTC; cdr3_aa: CATSRDHGGLAGGGRETQYF
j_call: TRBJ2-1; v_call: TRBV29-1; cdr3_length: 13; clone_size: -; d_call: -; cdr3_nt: TGCAGCGCCCAGGAGGCTTACTACAATGAGCAGTTCTTC; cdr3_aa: CSAQEAYYNEQFF